This entry describes one T cell receptor beta chain. The CDR3 loop spans 17 amino acids. V dropped 3 bases and J dropped 2 bases, with 19 bases sitting between them. Germline-derived CDR1 and CDR2 are KGHSY and FQNENV. The entry originates in a study of control samples from healthy donors and cancer patients. Clones were read by immunoSEQ multiplex PCR, and TCRdb kept only the in-frame ones, dropping some. The data contain about 120,000 clones, over 85% of them singletons. This chain uses TRBV16 with TRBJ1-2; D may be TRBD1 (5 bases). The sequence was collected from a man aged 18 to 29 in good health. Input material: blood. The chain's CDR3 is CASSQMEGAESNYGYTF. The CDR3 region has the DNA TGTGCCAGCAGCCAGATGGAAGGGGCAGAATCCAACTATGGCTACACCTTC.